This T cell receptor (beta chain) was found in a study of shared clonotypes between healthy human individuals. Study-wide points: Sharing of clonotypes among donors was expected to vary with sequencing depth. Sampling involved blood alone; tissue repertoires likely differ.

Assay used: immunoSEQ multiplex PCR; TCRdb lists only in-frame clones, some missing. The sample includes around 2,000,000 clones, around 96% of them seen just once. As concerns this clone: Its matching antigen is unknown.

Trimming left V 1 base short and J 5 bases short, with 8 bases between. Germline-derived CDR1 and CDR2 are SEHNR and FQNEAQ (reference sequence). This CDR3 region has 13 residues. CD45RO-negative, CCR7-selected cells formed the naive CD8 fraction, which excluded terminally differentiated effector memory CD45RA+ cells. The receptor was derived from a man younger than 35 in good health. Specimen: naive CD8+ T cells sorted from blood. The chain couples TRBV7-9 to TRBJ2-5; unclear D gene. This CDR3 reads CASSLVGKETQYF. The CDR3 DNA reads TGTGCCAGCAGCTTAGTAGGGAAGGAGACCCAGTACTTC.